This T cell receptor beta chain was sequenced in a study of vaccination effects on CD4 cells after COVID-19. Study results and limitations: Marked clonal contraction was seen late after vaccination (in both infection- and vaccine-induced clones).

Within the ViraFEST assay, antigen-specific CD4+ T cells underwent expansion with viral peptide pools prior to sequencing. Following a roughly 9-day culture, CD4+ T cells were purified. Recipients of the vaccine had no prior SARS-CoV-2 infection and negative nucleocapsid antibodies. This CDR3 spans 14 amino acids. After removal of 2 bases from V and 7 bases from J, the junction contained 4 bases not matched to a gene. Germline CDR1 and CDR2: GTSNPN and SVGIG (reference sequence). In its sample, this clone was seen a few times. Its matching antigen is unknown. Sequenced by immunoSEQ multiplex PCR; TCRdb stores in-frame clones only, minus some. The sample contains tens of thousands of clones, under 75% of which appear only once.

This receptor was taken from a human donor who received a COVID-19 vaccine. J is TRBJ2-2 and V is TRBV30; 10 bases agree with TRBD2. The sequencing used CD4+ T cells from PBMCs cultured with HCoV-OC43 spike peptides, collected before COVID-19 vaccination. Subset indicated: HCoV-OC43 spike overlapping peptide pool stimulation. The CDR3 reads CAWSSGGAIGELFF. CDR3 in DNA: TGTGCCTGGAGTAGCGGGGGGGCAATCGGGGAGCTGTTTTTT.